One and the same sample provided the 12 T cell receptor beta chains below, sequenced in a study of early T cells in non-severe SARS-CoV-2 infection. TCRdb ran MiXCR on the 5' RACE reads and lists one entry per CDR3 protein. The sample lists some 60,000 distinct CDR3 sequences, 10% occurring once. The sample taken for sequencing was whole blood. These receptors were collected from an adult who was a healthcare worker with PCR-confirmed SARS-CoV-2 infection or an uninfected control (not recorded which).

This clonotype appeared many times. The chain has TRBV21-1 and TRBJ1-1; whether TRBD1, the table's D call, matches the DNA was not checked. TRBV21-1 counts as a pseudogene. The CDR3 is made up of 14 amino acids. The CDR3 reads CASSKGQVNTEAFF. In DNA, the CDR3 is TGTGCCAGCAGCAAAGGACAGGTGAACACTGAAGCTTTCTTT.

The rearrangement joins TRBV6-6 to TRBJ2-7, with 7 bases identical to TRBD2. Looked up from germline, CDR1 is MNHNY and CDR2 is SVGAGI (reference sequence). The V and J ends lost 0 bases and 3 bases, in that order; junction bases with no gene match: 2. CDR3 length equals 14 residues. The CDR3 here is CASSYSREGYEQYF. Written as DNA, the CDR3 is TGTGCCAGCAGTTACTCGAGGGAGGGCTACGAGCAGTACTTC.

This clonotype was found many times. The V and J genes are TRBV7-8 and TRBJ2-5; a weak D match, TRBD2 (6 bases). V lost 7 bases to trimming and J lost 2 bases, with 11 bases between them. The germline CDR1 and CDR2 sequences are SGHVS and FQNEAQ. The CDR3 length is 13 residues. The CDR3 protein is CASTPGSQETQYF. CDR3 nucleotides: TGTGCCAGCACCCCCGGGAGTCAAGAGACCCAGTACTTC.

This clonotype was seen at least ten times. V gene TRBV18 combines with J gene TRBJ1-4; a weak D match, TRBD1 (6 bases). Germline assignment: CDR1 KGHSH and CDR2 LQKENI. The V end was cut by 4 bases, the J end by 3 bases, with 9 bases between. This CDR3 contains 14 residues. The CDR3: CASSQGEANEKLFF. The CDR3 DNA follows: TGTGCCAGCTCACAGGGGGAAGCTAATGAAAAACTGTTTTTT.

This clonotype was seen repeatedly, ten times or more. CDR3 loop: CASSEHRTGGIGEAFF. CDR3 in DNA: TGCGCCAGCAGTGAGCATCGGACAGGGGGCATAGGGGAAGCTTTCTTT. This chain joins TRBV10-1 and TRBJ1-1, with 11 bases matching TRBD1. J was trimmed by 8 bases and V by 2 bases; bases with no gene match: 10. Germline CDR1 WNHNN, CDR2 SYGVQD (reference sequence). CDR3 length equals 16 residues.

This clonotype occurred many times. The chain combines TRBV6-5 with TRBJ1-2, with D uncertain. This CDR3 has 15 amino acids. V lost 6 bases and J 6 bases, leaving 20 bases between the germline ends. From germline, CDR1 is MNHEY and CDR2 SVGAGI. This CDR3 reads CASRSTGRLRDGYTF. The CDR3 region has the DNA TGTGCCAGCAGAAGCACCGGGAGATTAAGGGATGGCTACACCTTC.

This clonotype showed up just a few times. This chain uses TRBV20-1 with TRBJ2-7; D gene uncertain. The V gene lost 6 bases and the J gene lost 5 bases, with 8 bases spanning the gap. The length of the CDR3 is 10 residues. Germline CDR1 DFQATT, CDR2 SNEGSKA (reference sequence). As DNA, the CDR3 is TGCAGTGCCGCCGCGCACGAGCAGTACTTC. This translates into CSAAAHEQYF.

The chain is built from TRBV7-2 and TRBJ2-7; 15 bases agree with TRBD2. Germline trimming cut 7 bases from V and 6 bases from J; bases unmatched to any gene: 16. The CDR3 is made up of 18 amino acids. Germline V lookup: CDR1 SGHTA, CDR2 FQGNSA. The CDR3 bases are TGTGCCAGCAACTTTAGGGGACTAGCGGGAGGATTGGAGTCCGAGCAGTACTTC. It encodes CASNFRGLAGGLESEQYF.

This clonotype has at least ten counts. This chain links TRBV7-8 with TRBJ2-7; 7 bases align to TRBD1. After removal of 3 bases from V and 2 bases from J, the junction contained 10 bases not matched to a gene. Germline V gene sequence: CDR1 SGHVS, CDR2 FQNEAQ. The CDR3 runs to 16 residues. CDR3 nucleotides: TGTGCCAGCAGCTTCAAAAGGGACAGCATAACCTACGAGCAGTACTTC. Translation gives CASSFKRDSITYEQYF.

This clonotype came up many times. The chain carries TRBV11-2 and TRBJ2-3; 9 positions match TRBD2. There are 16 residues in the CDR3. J gave up 6 bases and V 2 bases, and 9 bases lay outside the gene matches. Germline-derived CDR1 and CDR2 are SGHAT and FQNNGV. CDR3 sequence: CASSLWAAGGQDTQYF. CDR3 nucleotide sequence: TGTGCCAGCAGCTTATGGGCCGCGGGAGGGCAGGATACGCAGTATTTT.

This clonotype was found many times. The rearrangement joins TRBV4-1 to TRBJ1-1; D possibly corresponds to TRBD1 (6 bases). This CDR3 is built from 14 residues. CDR1 MGHRA and CDR2 YSYEKL come from the germline V gene. The V end was cut by 0 bases, the J end by 4 bases, with 9 bases between. The CDR3 protein is CASSQDRGSTEAFF. The CDR3 region has the DNA TGCGCCAGCAGCCAAGACAGGGGAAGCACTGAAGCTTTCTTT.

In this sample, this clonotype turned up many times. The gene calls are TRBV18 and TRBJ2-7, with 8 bases lining up with TRBD1. Losses at the gene ends were 3 bases for V and 6 bases for J; bases not matched to a gene: 10. Looked up from germline, CDR1 is KGHSH and CDR2 is LQKENI. The CDR3 runs to 15 residues. CDR3 bases: TGTGCCAGCTCACCTTCTACCGGACAGGGCCTCGAGCAGTACTTC. Translation: CASSPSTGQGLEQYF.